This is a list of T cell receptor beta chains from one sample in a study of cytomegalovirus exposure and HLA in healthy donors. Sequencing was performed with immunoSEQ multiplex PCR; in TCRdb, only in-frame clones are kept and a portion is missing. Among some 190,000 clones listed, approximately 86% were seen once. What was sequenced was PBMCs. The receptors originated from a woman between 25 and 40 years old in good health and CMV-seronegative. Both conserved end residues are part of each CDR3. A D gene is named only where the DNA matches it firmly. Size is stated for part of the rows, as once, few or many counts, or as a class when the clone is expanded.

CASSPGTARGELFF | TGTGCCAGCAGCCCCGGGACAGCCCGCGGGGAGCTGTTTTTT | TRBV11-3 | 14 | TRBJ2-2 | . | TRBD1
CASSLSGPGDYGYTF | TGCGCCAGCAGCTTGTCGGGCCCAGGGGACTATGGCTACACCTTC | TRBV5-1 | 15 | TRBJ1-2 | . | .
CASSQEAQGHNSGANVLTF | TGCGCCAGCAGCCAAGAGGCGCAGGGCCACAACTCTGGGGCCAACGTCCTGACTTTC | TRBV4-1 | 19 | TRBJ2-6 | . | .
CARSLLGGPKGEGPYEQYF | TGTGCCAGAAGCTTGCTGGGGGGCCCCAAGGGGGAGGGCCCCTACGAGCAGTACTTC | TRBV5-3 | 19 | TRBJ2-7 | once | .
CASSSGYNEQFF | TGCGCCAGCAGTTCAGGCTACAATGAGCAGTTCTTC | TRBV5-1 | 12 | TRBJ2-1 | . | .
CASSLGVEAGELFF | TGTGCCAGCAGCTTAGGGGTGGAGGCCGGGGAGCTGTTTTTT | TRBV7-8 | 14 | TRBJ2-2 | . | .
CASSYRDEKLFF | TGTGCCAGCAGTTACAGGGACGAAAAACTGTTTTTT | TRBV28 | 12 | TRBJ1-4 | . | .
CASNRLAGGDEQYF | TGTGCCAGCAACCGACTAGCGGGGGGCGACGAGCAGTACTTC | TRBV2 | 14 | TRBJ2-7 | . | TRBD2
CASSSQADEKLFF | TGCGCCAGCAGCTCCCAGGCAGATGAAAAACTGTTTTTT | TRBV5-1 | 13 | TRBJ1-4 | . | .
CASSVSYGTEAFF | TGTGCCAGCAGCGTTTCCTATGGCACTGAAGCTTTCTTT | TRBV9 | 13 | TRBJ1-1 | . | .
CASSLVDSYGYTF | TGCGCCAGCAGCTTGGTCGACAGCTATGGCTACACCTTC | TRBV5-1 | 13 | TRBJ1-2 | . | .
CASSQWMAGGVNEQFF | TGCGCCAGCAGCCAGTGGATGGCGGGAGGGGTGAATGAGCAGTTCTTC | TRBV4-1 | 16 | TRBJ2-1 | . | TRBD2
CASSGRGGRYNTGELFF | TGTGCCAGTAGTGGTCGGGGCGGGAGATATAACACCGGGGAGCTGTTTTTT | TRBV19 | 17 | TRBJ2-2 | . | TRBD2
CASSFLPNTGAYEQYF | TGTGCCAGCAGCTTTCTCCCGAATACAGGGGCCTACGAGCAGTACTTC | TRBV7-9 | 16 | TRBJ2-7 | . | TRBD1
CSVGGDEQYF | TGCAGCGTTGGGGGCGACGAGCAGTACTTC | TRBV29-1 | 10 | TRBJ2-7 | . | .
CASSKGLAGPTDTQYF | TGTGCCAGCAGCAAGGGACTAGCGGGACCCACAGATACGCAGTATTTT | TRBV11-3 | 16 | TRBJ2-3 | . | TRBD2
CASSLEDTAYNEQFF | TGCGCCAGCAGCTTGGAGGACACCGCCTACAATGAGCAGTTCTTC | TRBV5-1 | 15 | TRBJ2-1 | once | .